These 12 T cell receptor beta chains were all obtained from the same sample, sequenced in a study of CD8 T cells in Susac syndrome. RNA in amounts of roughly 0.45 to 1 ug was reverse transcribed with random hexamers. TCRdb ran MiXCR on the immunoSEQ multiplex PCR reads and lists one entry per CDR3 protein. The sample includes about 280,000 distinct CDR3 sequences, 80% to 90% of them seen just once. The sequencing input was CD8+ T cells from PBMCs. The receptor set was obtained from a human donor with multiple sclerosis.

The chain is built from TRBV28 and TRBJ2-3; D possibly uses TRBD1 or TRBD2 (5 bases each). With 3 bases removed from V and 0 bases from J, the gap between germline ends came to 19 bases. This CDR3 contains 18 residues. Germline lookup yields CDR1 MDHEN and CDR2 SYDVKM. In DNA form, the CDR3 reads TGTGCCAGCAGTTTTCTGAAAGTGAGGGGACGCAGCACAGATACGCAGTATTTT. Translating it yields CASSFLKVRGRSTDTQYF.

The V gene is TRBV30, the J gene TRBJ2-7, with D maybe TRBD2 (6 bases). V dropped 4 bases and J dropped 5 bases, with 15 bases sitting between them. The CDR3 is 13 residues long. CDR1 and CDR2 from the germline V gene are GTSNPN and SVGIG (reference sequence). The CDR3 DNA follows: TGTGCCTGGACTTGGGCTGGAGGGGACGAGCAGTACTTC. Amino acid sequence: CAWTWAGGDEQYF. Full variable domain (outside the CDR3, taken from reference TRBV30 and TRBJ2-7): SQTIHQWPATLVQPVGSPLSLECTVEGTSNPNLYWYRQAAGRGLQLLFYSVGIGQISSEVPQNLSASRPQDRQFILSSKKLLLSDSGFYLCAWTWAGGDEQYFGPGTRLTVT.

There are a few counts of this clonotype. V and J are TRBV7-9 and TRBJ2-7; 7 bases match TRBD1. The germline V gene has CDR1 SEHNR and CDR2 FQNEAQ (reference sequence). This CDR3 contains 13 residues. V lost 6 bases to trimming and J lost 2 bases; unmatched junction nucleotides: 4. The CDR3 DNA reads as TGTGCCAGCAGTTTCGACAGGGCCTACGAGCAGTACTTC. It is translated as CASSFDRAYEQYF.

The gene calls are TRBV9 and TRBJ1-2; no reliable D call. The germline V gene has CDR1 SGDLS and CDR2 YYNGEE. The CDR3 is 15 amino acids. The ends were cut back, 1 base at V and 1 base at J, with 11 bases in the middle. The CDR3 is CASSVRTDFNYGYTF. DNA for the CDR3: TGTGCCAGCAGCGTACGTACAGACTTTAACTATGGCTACACCTTC.

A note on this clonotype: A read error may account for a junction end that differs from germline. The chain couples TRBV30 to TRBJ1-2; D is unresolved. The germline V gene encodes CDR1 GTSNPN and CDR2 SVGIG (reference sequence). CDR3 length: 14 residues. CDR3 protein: CAWSEAGGDCGYAF. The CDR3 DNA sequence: TGTGCCTGGAGTGAGGCAGGTGGAGACTGTGGCTACGCCTTC.

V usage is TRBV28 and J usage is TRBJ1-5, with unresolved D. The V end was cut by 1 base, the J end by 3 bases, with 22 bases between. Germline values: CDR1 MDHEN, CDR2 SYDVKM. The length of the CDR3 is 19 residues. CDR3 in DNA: TGTGCCAGCAGTTTATTTGGTAGCGCGTCAGTGTTCGTCAATCAGCCCCAGCATTTT. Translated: CASSLFGSASVFVNQPQHF.

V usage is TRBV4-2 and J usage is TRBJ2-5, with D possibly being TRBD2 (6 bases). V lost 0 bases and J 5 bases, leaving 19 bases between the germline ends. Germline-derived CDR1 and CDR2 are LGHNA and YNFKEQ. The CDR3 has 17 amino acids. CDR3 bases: TGTGCCAGCAGCCAAGAAATATTCCGGGAGAAGGGGGAGACCCAGTACTTC. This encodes CASSQEIFREKGETQYF.

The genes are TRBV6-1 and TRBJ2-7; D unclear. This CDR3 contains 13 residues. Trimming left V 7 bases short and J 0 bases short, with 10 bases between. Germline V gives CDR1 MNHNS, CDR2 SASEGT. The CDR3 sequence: CASTHRFSYEQYF. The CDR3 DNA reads TGTGCCAGCACCCATCGATTCTCCTACGAGCAGTACTTC.

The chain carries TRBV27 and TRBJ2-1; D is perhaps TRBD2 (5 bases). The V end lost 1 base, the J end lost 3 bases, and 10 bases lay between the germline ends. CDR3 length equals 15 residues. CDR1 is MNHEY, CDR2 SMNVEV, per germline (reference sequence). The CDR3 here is CASSLYVEGYNEQFF. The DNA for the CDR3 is TGTGCCAGCAGTTTATACGTAGAGGGCTACAATGAGCAGTTCTTC.

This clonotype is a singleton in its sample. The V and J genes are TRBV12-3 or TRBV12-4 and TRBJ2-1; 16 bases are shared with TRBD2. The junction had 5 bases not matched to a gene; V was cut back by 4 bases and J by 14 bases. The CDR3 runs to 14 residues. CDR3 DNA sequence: TGTGCCAGCAGTTCGGGACTAGCGGGAGGGCAAGAGTTCTTC. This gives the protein CASSSGLAGGQEFF.

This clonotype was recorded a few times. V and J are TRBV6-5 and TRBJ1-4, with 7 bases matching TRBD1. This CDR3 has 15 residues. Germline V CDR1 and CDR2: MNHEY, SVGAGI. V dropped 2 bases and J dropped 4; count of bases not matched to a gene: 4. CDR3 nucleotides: TGTGCCAGCAGTTACATGGCAGGGGGTAATGAAAAACTGTTTTTT. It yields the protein CASSYMAGGNEKLFF.

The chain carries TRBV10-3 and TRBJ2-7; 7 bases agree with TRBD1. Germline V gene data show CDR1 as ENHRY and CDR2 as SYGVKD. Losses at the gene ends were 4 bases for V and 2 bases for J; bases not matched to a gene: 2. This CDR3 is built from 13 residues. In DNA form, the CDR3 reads TGTGCCATCAGTGTGGGACAGCCCTACGAGCAGTACTTC. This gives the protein CAISVGQPYEQYF.